The rows below give T cell receptor beta chains drawn from one sample of a study of T cell responses to AZD1222 COVID-19 vaccine. The repertoire was sequenced with immunoSEQ multiplex PCR; TCRdb's copy has only in-frame clones and lacks some. The sample lists 86,000 or so clones, roughly 90% occurring once. The material sequenced was peripheral blood, taken on day 0 of AZD1222 vaccination. The receptors here all came from an adult in good health. Both conserved end residues are part of each CDR3. A D gene is named only where the DNA matches it firmly. Size values are once, few and many counts, or a class for expanded clones, and some rows have none.

TRBV6-5	NA	TRBJ2-1	TRBD2	CASRTSGGGNEQFF	TGTGCCAGCAGGACTAGCGGGGGTGGAAATGAGCAGTTCTTC
TRBV30	NA	TRBJ2-7	NA	CAWTRPGAGWEQYF	TGTGCCTGGACACGCCCGGGGGCCGGGTGGGAGCAGTACTTC
TRBV9	NA	TRBJ1-4	NA	CASSKLGHLSGNEKLFF	TGTGCCAGCAGCAAGCTGGGACACCTATCGGGTAATGAAAAACTGTTTTTT
TRBV6-5	NA	TRBJ2-7	NA	CASSLGNEQYF	TGTGCCAGCAGTCTAGGGAACGAGCAGTACTTC
TRBV14	NA	TRBJ2-1	NA	CASSLRAETYNEQFF	TGTGCCAGCAGCCTCCGAGCGGAGACCTACAATGAGCAGTTCTTC
TRBV6-1	NA	TRBJ1-4	TRBD1	CASSEQGTGRTNEKLFF	TGTGCCAGCAGTGAACAGGGGACAGGGAGGACTAATGAAAAACTGTTTTTT
TRBV29-1	NA	TRBJ2-2	TRBD1	CSAMTGWVGELFF	TGCAGCGCAATGACAGGGTGGGTCGGGGAGCTGTTTTTT
TRBV5-3	NA	TRBJ2-7	NA	CARSSDKSSYEQYF	TGTGCCAGAAGCTCCGACAAGAGCTCCTACGAGCAGTACTTC
TRBV7-2	NA	TRBJ2-1	TRBD2	CASRPPGLAYNEQFF	TGTGCCAGCAGGCCCCCGGGACTAGCGTACAATGAGCAGTTCTTC
TRBV6-2/TRBV6-3	NA	TRBJ1-2	NA	CASSYGQTTTSGYTF	TGTGCCAGCAGTTACGGGCAGACTACGACCTCTGGCTACACCTTC
TRBV6-1	NA	TRBJ2-3	TRBD2	CASSAYSSGGPTDTQYF	TGTGCCAGCAGTGCCTATTCTAGCGGGGGCCCCACAGATACGCAGTATTTT
TRBV7-8	NA	TRBJ2-2	TRBD2	CASSLWTSGTGELFF	TGTGCCAGCAGCCTATGGACTAGCGGCACCGGGGAGCTGTTTTTT
TRBV27	NA	TRBJ2-2	TRBD2	CASSLVAGVTGELFF	TGTGCCAGCAGTTTAGTAGCGGGAGTTACCGGGGAGCTGTTTTTT
TRBV2	NA	TRBJ2-1	NA	CASSGENEQFF	TGTGCCAGCAGTGGAGAAAATGAGCAGTTCTTC
TRBV19	NA	TRBJ2-1	TRBD2	CAANGGLSYNEQFF	TGTGCCGCAAACGGGGGGTTATCCTACAATGAGCAGTTCTTC
TRBV30	NA	TRBJ2-7	NA	CAWSGQGYEQYF	TGTGCCTGGAGTGGTCAGGGATACGAGCAGTACTTC
TRBV4-2	once	TRBJ2-7	TRBD1	CASSQEVGTGSSYEQYF	TGTGCCAGCAGCCAAGAAGTTGGGACAGGGAGCTCCTACGAGCAGTACTTC
TRBV6-5	NA	TRBJ2-7	NA	CASSRGHSSYEQYF	TGTGCCAGCAGTCGGGGACATAGCTCCTACGAGCAGTACTTC
TRBV9	NA	TRBJ1-3	NA	CASGAGPRVGHTIYF	TGTGCCAGCGGCGCGGGACCCCGGGTAGGACACACCATATATTTT
TRBV7-6	NA	TRBJ2-2	NA	CASSLQTSTNTGELFF	TGTGCCAGCAGCTTACAAACTAGTACGAACACCGGGGAGCTGTTTTTT
TRBV7-9	NA	TRBJ2-5	TRBD1	CASSFPTGGAWETQYF	TGTGCCAGCAGCTTCCCGACAGGGGGCGCGTGGGAGACCCAGTACTTC
TRBV6-5	NA	TRBJ1-2	NA	CASSYSTGPYSGYTF	TGTGCCAGCAGTTACTCCACTGGTCCCTATTCTGGCTACACCTTC
TRBV18	NA	TRBJ1-1	NA	CASSPQGQNTEAFF	TGTGCCAGCTCCCCACAGGGCCAGAACACTGAAGCTTTCTTT
TRBV19	NA	TRBJ1-5	NA	CASSIFGGERPQHF	TGTGCCAGTAGTATTTTTGGGGGGGAGAGGCCCCAGCATTTT
TRBV7-3	NA	TRBJ2-2	TRBD2	CASSPGLGATGELFF	TGTGCCAGCAGCCCGGGACTAGGGGCCACCGGGGAGCTGTTTTTT
TRBV5-1	once	TRBJ2-3	TRBD2	CASSLARASGSDTQYF	TGCGCCAGCAGCTTGGCCCGGGCTAGCGGGAGTGATACGCAGTATTTT
TRBV27	NA	TRBJ1-2	TRBD1	CASSLDRGYGYTF	TGTGCCAGCAGTTTGGACAGGGGCTATGGCTACACCTTC
TRBV28	NA	TRBJ1-2	NA	CASSTPGRMGPSGYTF	TGTGCCAGCAGTACCCCGGGGCGGATGGGGCCCTCTGGCTACACCTTC
TRBV19	few	TRBJ1-1	NA	CASSPGPRAEAFF	TGTGCCAGTAGTCCAGGGCCCCGCGCTGAAGCTTTCTTT
TRBV19	NA	TRBJ1-6	NA	CASSGRGAGANSPLHF	TGTGCCAGTAGTGGTCGCGGGGCAGGGGCAAATTCACCCCTCCACTTT
TRBV19	NA	TRBJ2-3	TRBD1	CASSTTGADTQYF	TGTGCCAGTAGCACCACAGGGGCAGATACGCAGTATTTT
TRBV19	NA	TRBJ1-2	TRBD1	CASSIGTGFFRFGYTF	TGTGCCAGTAGTATCGGGACAGGGTTTTTTCGGTTTGGCTACACCTTC
TRBV7-9	once	TRBJ2-7	NA	CASSLVTGGPREQYF	TGTGCCAGCAGCTTAGTGACAGGAGGACCGCGCGAGCAGTACTTC
TRBV15	NA	TRBJ1-3	NA	CATSERRSSGNTIYF	TGTGCCACCAGCGAACGACGGAGCTCTGGAAACACCATATATTTT
TRBV2	NA	TRBJ2-2	TRBD2	CATQAGGPTGELFF	TGTGCTACCCAAGCGGGAGGGCCAACCGGGGAGCTGTTTTTT
TRBV4-2	NA	TRBJ1-6	NA	CASSQEQVSNSPLHF	TGTGCCAGCAGCCAGGAACAGGTCTCCAATTCACCCCTCCACTTT
TRBV30	NA	TRBJ2-1	NA	CAQGRREQFF	TGTGCCCAGGGACGTCGTGAGCAGTTCTTC
TRBV6-5	once	TRBJ1-5	NA	CASSYSGVRNQPQHF	TGTGCCAGCAGTTACTCAGGGGTGCGCAATCAGCCCCAGCATTTT
TRBV2	NA	TRBJ2-5	TRBD1	CASMGPDGTGSQETQYF	TGTGCCAGCATGGGCCCCGATGGGACAGGGAGTCAAGAGACCCAGTACTTC
TRBV2	once	TRBJ2-1	NA	CASSEESIGSNEQFF	TGTGCCAGCAGTGAAGAAAGTATTGGTTCCAATGAGCAGTTCTTC
TRBV10-1	NA	TRBJ2-3	TRBD2	CASSESTSGRNTQYF	TGCGCCAGCAGTGAGTCGACTAGCGGGAGGAATACGCAGTATTTT
TRBV19	NA	TRBJ1-2	TRBD1	CASLPRDREGGYTF	TGTGCCAGCCTCCCCCGGGACAGGGAGGGCGGCTACACCTTC
TRBV15	NA	TRBJ1-2	TRBD1	CATSGAGTGRYGYTF	TGTGCCACCAGCGGCGCCGGGACAGGGAGGTATGGCTACACCTTC
TRBV28	NA	TRBJ1-5	NA	CASSWGEQPQHF	TGTGCCAGCAGTTGGGGGGAACAGCCCCAGCATTTT
TRBV29-1	NA	TRBJ1-1	NA	CSVEGAEAFF	TGCAGCGTTGAGGGGGCTGAAGCTTTCTTT
TRBV10-2	NA	TRBJ1-3	NA	CASRGSGATSGNTIYF	TGCGCCAGCCGGGGATCTGGGGCGACCTCTGGAAACACCATATATTTT
TRBV7-9	NA	TRBJ1-4	NA	CASSLVGPSGEKLFF	TGTGCCAGCAGCTTAGTCGGGCCGTCCGGGGAAAAACTGTTTTTT
TRBV2	NA	TRBJ2-5	TRBD2	CASRPGGGQETQYF	TGTGCCAGCAGACCCGGCGGGGGGCAAGAGACCCAGTACTTC
TRBV5-1	NA	TRBJ2-6	TRBD1	CASRPTGVRGANVLTF	TGCGCCAGCAGACCCACAGGGGTGAGGGGGGCCAACGTCCTGACTTTC
TRBV4-2	NA	TRBJ1-5	TRBD1	CASSVQGTGVVQPQHF	TGTGCCAGCAGCGTTCAAGGGACAGGGGTTGTTCAGCCCCAGCATTTT
TRBV6-5	NA	TRBJ1-1	NA	CASSPIMNTEAFF	TGTGCCAGCAGCCCCATCATGAACACTGAAGCTTTCTTT
TRBV19	NA	TRBJ2-1	NA	CASSSRDSQYNEQFF	TGTGCCAGTAGTAGCCGGGACTCGCAGTACAATGAGCAGTTCTTC
TRBV28	NA	TRBJ2-3	NA	CASSFRAGPTDTQYF	TGTGCCAGCAGTTTCCGAGCGGGCCCCACAGATACGCAGTATTTT
TRBV5-4	NA	TRBJ2-7	NA	CASSLDRSYEQYF	TGTGCCAGCAGCTTGGACAGGTCCTACGAGCAGTACTTC
TRBV19	NA	TRBJ1-4	NA	CASRGAGKNEKLFF	TGTGCCAGTAGAGGGGCCGGAAAAAATGAAAAACTGTTTTTT
TRBV18	NA	TRBJ1-2	TRBD1	CASSPPTGSGYGYTF	TGTGCCAGCTCACCACCGACAGGGAGCGGCTATGGCTACACCTTC
TRBV7-9	NA	TRBJ1-2	TRBD1	CASSTRTGNYGYTF	TGTGCCAGCAGCACCCGGACAGGCAACTATGGCTACACCTTC
TRBV7-3	NA	TRBJ2-1	TRBD2	CASSLVAGGRISEQFF	TGTGCCAGCAGCTTAGTAGCGGGGGGTCGGATTAGCGAGCAGTTCTTC